This T cell receptor (beta chain) was sequenced for a study of shared clonotypes between healthy human individuals. About the study: CD8 memory received one plate per donor, CD8 naive two, CD4 memory three and CD4 naive three.

Profiling relied on immunoSEQ multiplex PCR, and the TCRdb table lists in-frame clones only, not all of them. There are about 2.4 million clones in the sample; roughly 93% occur only once, and approximately 0.36% lies in the top ten. V was shortened by 1 base and J by 7 bases, with 9 bases between the two germline ends. The CDR3 has 13 residues. From germline, CDR1 is MGHDK and CDR2 SYGVNS. CD45RA-negative memory and CD45RA+ naive subsets were split from the CD4+ cells. Whole-study findings and limits: Generally, estimated richness proved larger in naive subsets than it did in memory subsets. Incomplete sequencing of sorted subsets was indicated by rarefaction despite large depth.

About this clone itself: Its target is not known.

V gene TRBV25-1 combines with J gene TRBJ2-3, with D perhaps TRBD1 or TRBD2 (5 bases each). The receptor comes from a young man in good health. Some clones in this sample may be carry-over from other donors' samples. The sequenced material came from naive CD4+ T cells from PBMCs. As for subset: CD45RA+ positively selected. The CDR3 DNA is TGTGCCAGCAGTGAATCTGGGGGATATACGCAGTATTTT. Its translation: CASSESGGYTQYF.